This TCR beta chain was identified in a study of cytomegalovirus exposure and HLA in healthy donors. Background on the study: Caucasian-associated ancestry cluster membership applied to around 80% of a few hundred genotyped donors.

Overall study findings and caveats: In a later analysis, several top co-occurrence clusters appeared linked to parvovirus B19, influenza, CMV and Epstein-Barr virus. The study put some 160 TCR beta chains on its list as cytomegalovirus-associated. Analyses of presence and absence presupposed an approximately uniform sequencing depth across donors.

CDR1 is LNHDA and CDR2 is SQIVND in the germline V gene (reference sequence). V lost 4 bases, J lost 10 bases, and 7 bases stayed unmatched. The CDR3 covers 14 residues. PCR employed 60 Vbeta and 13 Jbeta primers. Clones were read by immunoSEQ multiplex PCR, and TCRdb kept only the in-frame ones, dropping some. The data show 150,000 or so clones, roughly 80% seen once. To note about this clone: What it recognizes is unknown.

The material sequenced was PBMCs. This receptor was taken from a woman between 40 and 55 years old in good health and CMV-seropositive. The chain combines TRBV19 with TRBJ1-6; 7 positions match TRBD1. CDR3 in DNA: TGTGCCAGTAGTACGGGACAGCTGGGATCACCCCTCCACTTT. Amino acids: CASSTGQLGSPLHF.